The 32 T cell receptor beta chains reported below all come from one sample, sequenced in a study of T cells after yellow fever vaccination. TCRdb re-derived calls from the 5' RACE reads in MiXCR, one entry per CDR3 protein. The data show about 320,000 distinct CDR3 sequences, around 6.8% seen once. Here the sequenced sample was PBMCs, taken roughly 46 days after the first yellow fever vaccination. The receptors come from a man aged 18 to 29 who received the YFV17D yellow fever vaccine.

The table lists this clonotype with a few counts. The V call is TRBV7-2, the J call TRBJ1-5, with a tentative D call TRBD1 (6 bases). Germline V gives CDR1 SGHTA, CDR2 FQGNSA. The CDR3 has 12 amino acids. V lost 5 bases, J lost 11 bases, and 13 bases lay in between. CDR3 DNA: TGTGCCAGCAGCCCGGACAGCCTAGCCCAGCATTTT. Protein: CASSPDSLAQHF.

At least ten counts were recorded for this clonotype. The chain joins TRBV29-1 to TRBJ2-5; the D gene is possibly TRBD2 (6 bases). This CDR3 comprises 13 residues. The ends were cut back, 3 bases at V and 7 bases at J, with 15 bases in the middle. Germline-derived CDR1 and CDR2 are SQVTM and ANQGSEA. DNA for the CDR3: TGCAGCGTTGATGTCCGCAGGGACTTGACCCAGTACTTC. Residues: CSVDVRRDLTQYF.

The sample holds many counts of this clonotype. This rearrangement joins TRBV5-4 to TRBJ2-2; TRBD2 is a possible D gene (6 bases). The germline gives CDR1 SGHNT, CDR2 YYREEE (reference sequence). V was trimmed by 2 bases and J by 5 bases, leaving 13 bases between them. The CDR3 covers 15 residues. The CDR3 is CASSLGGGSTGELFF. The CDR3 DNA is TGTGCCAGCAGCTTAGGTGGGGGGTCGACCGGGGAGCTGTTTTTT.

This clonotype was observed many times. The chain combines TRBV9 with TRBJ2-5; a possible D gene is TRBD2 (5 bases). The V end lost 4 bases, the J end lost 4 bases, and 11 bases lay between the germline ends. Germline values: CDR1 SGDLS, CDR2 YYNGEE. The CDR3 has 13 residues. The CDR3 loop is CASSQQRGETQYF. CDR3 in DNA: TGTGCCAGCAGCCAACAACGGGGAGAGACCCAGTACTTC.

This chain uses TRBV6-5 with TRBJ2-2; 8 nucleotides align to TRBD2. This CDR3 is 18 amino acids long. The trim removed 6 bases at V and 4 bases at J, leaving 16 bases unmatched. CDR1 and CDR2 (germline): MNHEY, SVGAGI. The CDR3 sequence is CASRGGGGRRISTGELFF. CDR3 bases: TGTGCCAGCAGGGGAGGCGGGGGGCGACGAATTTCCACCGGGGAGCTGTTTTTT.

This clonotype was counted ten times or more. CDR3 amino acids: CASSLRGGPTDTQYF. The CDR3 nucleotides are TGCGCCAGCAGCTTGCGGGGGGGCCCCACAGATACGCAGTATTTT. The J gene is TRBJ2-3, the V gene TRBV5-1, with 8 bases that match TRBD2. The CDR3 extends over 15 amino acids. Trimming at V came to 1 base and at J to 2 bases, leaving 3 bases not matched to a gene. CDR1 SGHRS and CDR2 YFSETQ come from the germline V gene.

The rearrangement joins TRBV7-2 to TRBJ2-1, with 7 bases fitting TRBD2. With 5 bases clipped from V and 5 bases from J, the junction kept 12 bases outside the gene matches. Looked up from germline, CDR1 is SGHTA and CDR2 is FQGNSA. The CDR3 totals 16 residues. The CDR3 DNA follows: TGTGCCAGCAGCCCTAACCTCGGGACTACTAACAATGAGCAGTTCTTC. Translating gives CASSPNLGTTNNEQFF.

This clonotype was detected ten times or more. The V gene is TRBV7-9, the J gene TRBJ1-5, with unresolved D. Trimming shortened V by 2 bases and J by 8 bases, and 7 bases separated the two germline ends. Germline V gives CDR1 SEHNR, CDR2 FQNEAQ (reference sequence). This CDR3 spans 12 amino acids. CDR3 amino acids: CASSLYEEPQHF. Here the CDR3 DNA reads TGTGCCAGCAGCTTATATGAGGAGCCCCAGCATTTT.

This clonotype was counted only a few times. The chain recombines TRBV4-1 with TRBJ2-6; 7 bases fit TRBD2. The CDR3 is 19 residues long. The ends lost 3 bases at V and 0 bases at J; junction bases unmatched: 11. Per the germline V gene, CDR1 is MGHRA and CDR2 is YSYEKL. CDR3 nucleotides: TGCGCCAGCAGCCAGGGGGGGAGGGGCGCGGACTCTGGGGCCAACGTCCTGACTTTC. Protein sequence: CASSQGGRGADSGANVLTF.

This clonotype was counted a few times. The genes are TRBV20-1 and TRBJ1-6; 8 bases agree with TRBD1. The CDR3 contains 15 residues. J lost 9 bases, V lost 6 bases, and 13 bases had no gene match. The V gene's germline CDR1 is DFQATT and CDR2 SNEGSKA (reference sequence). The CDR3 nucleotides read TGCAGTGCCCCTCAGGGGACAGGCCCTAGTTCACCCCTCCACTTT. Residues: CSAPQGTGPSSPLHF.

This clonotype was seen a few times. J is TRBJ1-4 and V is TRBV18; D unresolved. This CDR3 has 16 residues. CDR1 KGHSH and CDR2 LQKENI come from the germline V gene. Trimming took off 6 bases at V and 0 bases at J, with 14 bases between the two ends. The CDR3 DNA follows: TGTGCCAGCTCTCATCGCCTTCCTGCAACTAATGAAAAACTGTTTTTT. Amino acid sequence: CASSHRLPATNEKLFF.

The gene calls are TRBV4-3 and TRBJ1-4, with D unresolved. CDR3 length equals 14 residues. Germline-derived CDR1 and CDR2 are LGHNA and YSLEER. Trimming stripped 0 bases from V and 3 bases from J, with 5 bases between. The CDR3 spells CASSQDLPNEKLFF. The CDR3 nucleotides read TGCGCCAGCAGCCAAGATCTACCTAATGAAAAACTGTTTTTT.

This clonotype occurred many times. The junction and the germline gene differ at one end; a read error may be behind it. V and J are TRBV9 and TRBJ2-3; D remains ambiguous. The germline gives CDR1 SGDLS, CDR2 YYNGEE. The CDR3 is made up of 13 amino acids. The CDR3 DNA is TGTGCCAGCAGTGTAGACAATCCCGATACGCAGTATTTT. As protein: CASSVDNPDTQYF.

This clonotype was picked up many times. The rearrangement joins TRBV6-5 to TRBJ2-5; D might be TRBD2 (7 bases). V was trimmed by 0 bases and J by 4 bases, leaving 9 bases between them. The CDR3 totals 14 residues. CDR1 and CDR2 (germline): MNHEY, SVGAGI. This chain's CDR3 is CASSYSGGRETQYF. The CDR3, as DNA: TGTGCCAGCAGTTACTCGGGGGGGCGAGAGACCCAGTACTTC.

The V and J genes are TRBV4-3 and TRBJ2-1, with 11 bases aligning to TRBD2. Germline-derived CDR1 and CDR2 are LGHNA and YSLEER. CDR3 length: 16 residues. The ends lost 2 bases at V and 7 bases at J; junction bases unmatched: 7. The CDR3, as DNA: TGCGCCAGCAGCCAATACCAGACTAGCGGGGAAAATGAGCAGTTCTTC. This translates into CASSQYQTSGENEQFF.

This clonotype was picked up a small number of times. This sequence joins TRBV11-2 and TRBJ2-7, with no clear D. The ends were cut back, 2 bases at V and 0 bases at J, with 8 bases in the middle. Germline CDR1 reads SGHAT; CDR2 reads FQNNGV. CDR3 length equals 14 residues. CDR3: CASSLWLGSYEQYF. In DNA form, the CDR3 reads TGTGCCAGCAGCTTATGGCTAGGCTCCTACGAGCAGTACTTC.

This clonotype has more than one count but fewer than ten. The chain joins TRBV12-3 or TRBV12-4 to TRBJ2-7; the D gene is possibly TRBD1 (6 bases). V shed 0 bases and J shed 6 bases, with 9 bases lying between them. CDR3 length: 13 residues. The CDR3 DNA sequence: TGTGCCAGCAGTTTAGCCAGGGGAAGCGAGCAGTACTTC. Translating it yields CASSLARGSEQYF.

The chain employs TRBV25-1 and TRBJ2-5; 10 bases fit TRBD2. The CDR3 covers 14 residues. The trim removed 7 bases at V and 3 bases at J, leaving 5 bases unmatched. Germline assignment: CDR1 MGHDK and CDR2 SYGVNS. The CDR3 loop is CASKGLAGEETQYF. The CDR3 DNA reads TGTGCCAGCAAAGGTCTAGCGGGGGAAGAGACCCAGTACTTC.

This clonotype was seen a few times. J is TRBJ2-1 and V is TRBV25-1; TRBD2 might be the D (7 bases). The CDR3 runs 15 residues. V lost 2 bases, J lost 6 bases, and 14 bases lay in between. CDR1 is MGHDK, CDR2 SYGVNS, per germline. The CDR3 coding sequence is TGTGCCAGCAGTGAAGTTGGGGGGGCTGGCAATGAGCAGTTCTTC. Translation: CASSEVGGAGNEQFF.

This clonotype has only a few counts. V is TRBV7-2 and J is TRBJ2-3; D remains ambiguous. Germline assignment: CDR1 SGHTA and CDR2 FQGNSA. V was trimmed by 5 bases and J by 3 bases, leaving 15 bases between them. The CDR3 is made up of 15 amino acids. As DNA, the CDR3 is TGTGCCAGCAGCCTAAATCCCGGGCCTACAGATACGCAGTATTTT. It specifies CASSLNPGPTDTQYF. Drawing the rest from reference TRBV7-2 and TRBJ2-3, the complete variable domain is GAGVSQSPSNKVTEKGKDVELRCDPISGHTALYWYRQSLGQGLEFLIYFQGNSAPDKSGLPSDRFSAERTGGSVSTLTIQRTQQEDSAVYLCASSLNPGPTDTQYFGPGTRLTVL.

This clonotype was seen at least ten times. The genes are TRBV6-5 and TRBJ2-3, with 7 bases aligning to TRBD2. Germline CDR1 and CDR2: MNHEY and SVGAGI. The CDR3 consists of 16 residues. V trimming: 0 bases; J trimming: 4 bases; junction bases outside the gene matches: 7. The CDR3 region has the DNA TGTGCCAGCAGTTACTCCCCGACTAGCCGTGCAGATACGCAGTATTTT. It translates to CASSYSPTSRADTQYF.

This clonotype is a singleton in its sample. This CDR3 fails to terminate in the conserved phenylalanine or tryptophan, so it likely reflects a read error. V usage is TRBV4-3 and J usage is TRBJ2-7; 7 bases map to TRBD1. CDR3 length: 15 residues. Germline loops: CDR1 LGHNA, CDR2 YSLEER. The junction had 5 bases not matched to a gene; V was cut back by 3 bases and J by 0 bases. The CDR3 nucleotides read TGCGCCAGCAGCCAGCAGACAGGGCGCTCCTACGAGCAGTACTAC. Its protein product is CASSQQTGRSYEQYY.

The chain combines TRBV19 with TRBJ2-7, with TRBD1 matching 9 bases. Trimming removed 10 bases from V and 6 bases from J; junction bases left unmatched: 10. The CDR3 covers 13 residues. Germline V lookup: CDR1 LNHDA, CDR2 SQIVND (reference sequence). The CDR3 nucleotides are TGTGCCACCCGGCCGGGACAGGGTCCCGAGCAGTACTTC. Protein: CATRPGQGPEQYF.

The rearrangement links TRBV5-4 to TRBJ2-2, with D perhaps matching TRBD1 or TRBD2 (5 bases each). This CDR3 region has 13 residues. Germline V lookup: CDR1 SGHNT, CDR2 YYREEE (reference sequence). V was cut by 4 bases and J by 6 bases, with 10 bases left in between. The CDR3 DNA sequence: TGTGCCAGCAGCCCATGGGGGTCCGGGGAGCTGTTTTTT. Amino acids: CASSPWGSGELFF.

This clonotype was counted a few times. This rearrangement joins TRBV7-9 to TRBJ2-3; maybe TRBD2 (5 bases). This CDR3 is built from 14 residues. The germline CDR1 and CDR2 sequences are SEHNR and FQNEAQ (reference sequence). V was pared by 4 bases and J by 2 bases, with 10 bases between. For the CDR3, the DNA is TGTGCCAGCAGCTCCCAGCGGAACACAGATACGCAGTATTTT. Translation gives CASSSQRNTDTQYF. The variable domain in full, completed from reference TRBV7-9 and TRBJ2-3, reads DTGVSQNPRHKITKRGQNVTFRCDPISEHNRLYWYRQTLGQGPEFLTYFQNEAQLEKSRLLSDRFSAERPKGSFSTLEIQRTEQGDSAMYLCASSSQRNTDTQYFGPGTRLTVL.

This clonotype has a handful of counts. The chain uses TRBV4-1 and TRBJ2-5; no reliable D call. Trimming cost V 4 bases and J 0 bases, with 15 bases left between them. In germline, CDR1 is MGHRA, CDR2 YSYEKL. The CDR3 is 16 amino acids. CDR3 DNA: TGCGCCAGCAGCCCCCCTGGTAGGCGGTACCAAGAGACCCAGTACTTC. This encodes CASSPPGRRYQETQYF.

This clonotype turned up a few times. One end of the junction is discordant with germline, which a read error may explain. The V gene is TRBV12-3 or TRBV12-4, the J gene TRBJ2-1; a possible D gene is TRBD2 (5 bases). The CDR3 contains 13 residues. The CDR3 protein is CASSKDSFNEQFF. CDR3 DNA sequence: TGTGCCAGCAGTAAGGACTCCTTCAATGAGCAGTTCTTC.

This clonotype has more than one count but fewer than ten. The rearrangement links TRBV9 to TRBJ2-3; tentatively, D is TRBD1 or TRBD2 (5 bases each). The germline CDR1 and CDR2 sequences are SGDLS and YYNGEE. The CDR3 loop spans 14 amino acids. V lost 5 bases and J lost 2, with 12 bases in between. The chain's CDR3 is CASRGDGYTDTQYF. The CDR3 DNA reads TGTGCCAGCAGGGGGGACGGATACACAGATACGCAGTATTTT. Drawing the rest from reference TRBV9 and TRBJ2-3, the complete variable domain is DSGVTQTPKHLITATGQRVTLRCSPRSGDLSVYWYQQSLDQGLQFLIQYYNGEERAKGNILERFSAQQFPDLHSELNLSSLELGDSALYFCASRGDGYTDTQYFGPGTRLTVL.

This clonotype is medium-sized in the sample. The V call is TRBV5-1, the J call TRBJ2-2; D is ambiguous. The CDR3 extends over 16 amino acids. Germline-derived CDR1 and CDR2 are SGHRS and YFSETQ. V was cut by 0 bases and J by 3 bases, with 12 bases left in between. The CDR3 loop reads CASSLAVGAYTGELFF. CDR3 DNA: TGCGCCAGCAGCTTGGCGGTTGGAGCCTACACCGGGGAGCTGTTTTTT.

This clonotype was seen repeatedly, ten times or more. This sequence joins TRBV3-1 and TRBJ2-1; perhaps TRBD2 as D (6 bases). This CDR3 has 18 amino acids. Germline lookup yields CDR1 LGHDT and CDR2 YNNKEL (reference sequence). V gave up 0 bases and J gave up 4 bases, with 19 bases separating them. CDR3 in DNA: TGTGCCAGCAGCCAAGAGGGGGGTGGGGGTGGTGTATACAATGAGCAGTTCTTC. Residues: CASSQEGGGGGVYNEQFF.

This sequence joins TRBV19 and TRBJ2-1, with 7 bases identical to TRBD2. Germline V gene data show CDR1 as LNHDA and CDR2 as SQIVND (reference sequence). Trimming at V came to 2 bases and at J to 3 bases, leaving 4 bases not matched to a gene. The CDR3 is made up of 15 amino acids. The CDR3 coding sequence is TGTGCCAGTAGTATAACGGCGGGGGACTACAATGAGCAGTTCTTC. It codes for CASSITAGDYNEQFF. Together with reference TRBV19 and TRBJ2-1, the CDR3 gives the full variable domain: DGGITQSPKYLFRKEGQNVTLSCEQNLNHDAMYWYRQDPGQGLRLIYYSQIVNDFQKGDIAEGYSVSREKKESFPLTVTSAQKNPTAFYLCASSITAGDYNEQFFGPGTRLTVL.

The rearrangement links TRBV15 to TRBJ2-1; the D gene is possibly TRBD1 (8 bases). The germline V gene has CDR1 LNHNV and CDR2 YYDKDF (reference sequence). V was pared by 9 bases and J by 2 bases, with 17 bases between. The CDR3 totals 15 residues. CDR3 sequence: CATQQGGSAYNEQFF. Written as DNA, the CDR3 is TGTGCCACTCAACAGGGGGGGTCGGCCTACAATGAGCAGTTCTTC.